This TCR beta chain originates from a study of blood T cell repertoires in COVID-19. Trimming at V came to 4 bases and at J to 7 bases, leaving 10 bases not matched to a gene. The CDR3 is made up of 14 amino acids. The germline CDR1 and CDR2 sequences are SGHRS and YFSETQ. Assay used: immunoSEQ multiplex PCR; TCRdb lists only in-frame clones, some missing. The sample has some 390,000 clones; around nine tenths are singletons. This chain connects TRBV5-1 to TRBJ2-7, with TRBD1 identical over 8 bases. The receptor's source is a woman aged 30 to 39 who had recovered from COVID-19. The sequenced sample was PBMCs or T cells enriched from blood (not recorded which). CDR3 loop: CASSEGQALWEQYF. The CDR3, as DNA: TGCGCCAGCAGCGAGGGACAGGCCCTCTGGGAGCAGTACTTC.